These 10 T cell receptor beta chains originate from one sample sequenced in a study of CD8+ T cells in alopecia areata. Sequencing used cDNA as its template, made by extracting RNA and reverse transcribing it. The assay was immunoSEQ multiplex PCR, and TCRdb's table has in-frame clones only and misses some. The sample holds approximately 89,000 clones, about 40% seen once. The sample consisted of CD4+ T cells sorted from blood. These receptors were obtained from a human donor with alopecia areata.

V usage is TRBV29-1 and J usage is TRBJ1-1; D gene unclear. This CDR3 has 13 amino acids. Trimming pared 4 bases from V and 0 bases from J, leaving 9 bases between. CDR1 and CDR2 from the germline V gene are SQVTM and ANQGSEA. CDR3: CSVAGVLNTEAFF. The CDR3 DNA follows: TGCAGCGTTGCCGGGGTCTTGAACACTGAAGCTTTCTTT.

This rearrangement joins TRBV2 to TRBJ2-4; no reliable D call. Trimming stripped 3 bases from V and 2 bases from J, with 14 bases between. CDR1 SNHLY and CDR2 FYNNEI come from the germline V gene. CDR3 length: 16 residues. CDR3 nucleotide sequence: TGTGCCAGCAGTGACAAGGGTCTAACCACCAAAAACATTCAGTACTTC. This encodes CASSDKGLTTKNIQYF.

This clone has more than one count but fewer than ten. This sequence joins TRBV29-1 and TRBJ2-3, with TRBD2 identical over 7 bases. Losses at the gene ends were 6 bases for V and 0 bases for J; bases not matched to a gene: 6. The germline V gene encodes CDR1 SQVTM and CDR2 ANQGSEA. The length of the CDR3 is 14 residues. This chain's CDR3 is CSVTSDSSTDTQYF. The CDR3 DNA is TGCAGCGTAACTAGCGATTCTAGCACAGATACGCAGTATTTT.

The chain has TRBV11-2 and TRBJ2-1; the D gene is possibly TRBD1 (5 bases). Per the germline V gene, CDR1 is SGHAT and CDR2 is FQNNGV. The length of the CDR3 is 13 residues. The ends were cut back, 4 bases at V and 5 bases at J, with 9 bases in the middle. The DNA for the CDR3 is TGTGCCAGCAGCTCTACAGGCAACAATGAGCAGTTCTTC. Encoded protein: CASSSTGNNEQFF.

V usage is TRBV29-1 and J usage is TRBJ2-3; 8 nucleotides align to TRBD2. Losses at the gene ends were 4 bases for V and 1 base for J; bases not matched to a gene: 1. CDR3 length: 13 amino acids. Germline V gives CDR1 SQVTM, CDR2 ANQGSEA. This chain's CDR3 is CSVAAGGTDTQYF. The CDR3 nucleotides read TGCAGCGTTGCAGCGGGGGGCACAGATACGCAGTATTTT.

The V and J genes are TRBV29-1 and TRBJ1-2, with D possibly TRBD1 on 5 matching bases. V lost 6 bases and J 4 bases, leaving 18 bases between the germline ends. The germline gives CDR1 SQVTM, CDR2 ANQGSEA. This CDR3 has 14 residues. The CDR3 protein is CSVGAGTDVYGYTF. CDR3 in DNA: TGCAGCGTCGGGGCCGGGACGGATGTCTATGGCTACACCTTC.

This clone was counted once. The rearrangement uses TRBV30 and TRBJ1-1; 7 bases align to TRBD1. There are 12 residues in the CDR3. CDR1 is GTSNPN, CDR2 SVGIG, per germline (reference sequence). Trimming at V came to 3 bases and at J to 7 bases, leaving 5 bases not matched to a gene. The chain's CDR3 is CAWSRRQGEAFF. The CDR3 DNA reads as TGTGCCTGGAGCCGAAGACAGGGTGAAGCTTTCTTT. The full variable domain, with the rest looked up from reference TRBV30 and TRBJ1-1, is SQTIHQWPATLVQPVGSPLSLECTVEGTSNPNLYWYRQAAGRGLQLLFYSVGIGQISSEVPQNLSASRPQDRQFILSSKKLLLSDSGFYLCAWSRRQGEAFFGQGTRLTVV.

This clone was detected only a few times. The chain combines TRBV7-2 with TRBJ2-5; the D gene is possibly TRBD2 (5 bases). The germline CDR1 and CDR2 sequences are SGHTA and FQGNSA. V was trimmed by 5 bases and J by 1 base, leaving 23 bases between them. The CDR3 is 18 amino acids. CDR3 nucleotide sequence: TGTGCCAGCAGCACCCGACCCGGAGGTCGGCCCTCCCAAGAGACCCAGTACTTC. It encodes CASSTRPGGRPSQETQYF.

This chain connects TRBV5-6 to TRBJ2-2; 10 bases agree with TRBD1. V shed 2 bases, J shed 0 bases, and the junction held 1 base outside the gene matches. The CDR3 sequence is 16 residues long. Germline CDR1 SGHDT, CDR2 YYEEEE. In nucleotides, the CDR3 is TGTGCCAGCAGCTTCGGGACAGGGGCGAACACCGGGGAGCTGTTTTTT. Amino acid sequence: CASSFGTGANTGELFF.

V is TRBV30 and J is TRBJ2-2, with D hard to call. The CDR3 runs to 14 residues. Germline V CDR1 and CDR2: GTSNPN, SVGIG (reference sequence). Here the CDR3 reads CALESGFNTGELFF. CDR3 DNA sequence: TGTGCGCTGGAGTCGGGTTTCAACACCGGGGAGCTGTTTTTT.